One sample yielded the 15 T cell receptor beta chains listed below, sequenced in a study of cytomegalovirus exposure and HLA in healthy donors. Here immunoSEQ multiplex PCR was the method, and the copy in TCRdb shows in-frame clones only, minus some. The sample includes 250,000 to 400,000 clones, approximately 86% of them seen just once. Material for sequencing was PBMCs. The receptors were gathered from a man younger than 45 in good health and CMV-seronegative.

This chain connects TRBV10-2 to TRBJ1-6, with a weak D call TRBD1 (5 bases). The germline CDR1 and CDR2 sequences are WSHSY and SAAADI. The CDR3 length is 12 residues. The V and J ends lost 3 bases and 14 bases respectively, with 11 bases between them. CDR3 region: CASSDGQVTLHF. In DNA, the CDR3 is TGCGCCAGCAGTGATGGACAAGTAACCCTCCACTTT.

This sequence joins TRBV25-1 and TRBJ1-4, with D uncertain. The germline V gene encodes CDR1 MGHDK and CDR2 SYGVNS. V gave up 4 bases and J gave up 8 bases, with 5 bases separating them. The CDR3 length is 11 residues. CDR3 sequence reads: CASSVQEKLFF. The CDR3 DNA follows: TGTGCCAGCAGTGTCCAGGAAAAACTGTTTTTT.

This chain uses TRBV6-6 with TRBJ1-1, with D unclear. V shed 0 bases and J shed 0 bases, with 8 bases lying between them. CDR3 length equals 15 residues. Germline lookup yields CDR1 MNHNY and CDR2 SVGAGI (reference sequence). The CDR3 is CASSYSTGLNTEAFF. CDR3 DNA: TGTGCCAGCAGTTACTCGACCGGGTTGAACACTGAAGCTTTCTTT.

This chain connects TRBV2 to TRBJ2-7; D is unresolved. CDR3 length equals 12 residues. Germline V gene sequence: CDR1 SNHLY, CDR2 FYNNEI. V gave up 6 bases and J gave up 2 bases, with 8 bases separating them. CDR3 loop: CASSHAAYEQYF. The CDR3 DNA sequence: TGTGCCAGCAGCCATGCGGCCTACGAGCAGTACTTC.

V usage is TRBV27 and J usage is TRBJ1-1; D possibly corresponds to TRBD1 (5 bases). There are 13 residues in the CDR3. Trimming removed 6 bases from V and 5 bases from J, with 13 bases in between. Germline values: CDR1 MNHEY, CDR2 SMNVEV (reference sequence). The CDR3 DNA sequence: TGTGCCAGCAGCAGACACGGGGGAACTGAAGCTTTCTTT. Its protein is CASSRHGGTEAFF.

The V gene is TRBV2, the J gene TRBJ1-1, with no clear D. CDR1 is SNHLY and CDR2 is FYNNEI in the germline V gene. The CDR3 has 13 amino acids. V shed 4 bases and J shed 1 base, with 7 bases lying between them. The CDR3 spells CASSGAPNTEAFF. CDR3 nucleotide sequence: TGTGCCAGCAGTGGCGCCCCGAACACTGAAGCTTTCTTT. Variable domain in full (rest from reference TRBV2 and TRBJ1-1): EPEVTQTPSHQVTQMGQEVILRCVPISNHLYFYWYRQILGQKVEFLVSFYNNEISEKSEIFDDQFSVERPDGSNFTLKIRSTKLEDSAMYFCASSGAPNTEAFFGQGTRLTVV.

The chain links TRBV6-1 to TRBJ2-7; D is ambiguous. V was shortened by 3 bases and J by 0 bases, with 12 bases between the two germline ends. CDR1 is MNHNS and CDR2 is SASEGT in the germline V gene. The CDR3 has 15 residues. The CDR3 region is CASSEGWQSSYEQYF. The CDR3, as DNA: TGTGCCAGCAGTGAGGGCTGGCAGAGCTCCTACGAGCAGTACTTC.

This clone was seen once. This rearrangement joins TRBV7-8 to TRBJ2-7; D might be TRBD1 (5 bases). CDR1 SGHVS and CDR2 FQNEAQ come from the germline V gene. This CDR3 contains 15 residues. Trimming left V 6 bases short and J 5 bases short, with 20 bases between. In DNA, the CDR3 is TGTGCCAGCAGTTTCTTCTTGACAGTAGGCGACGAGCAGTACTTC. Translation: CASSFFLTVGDEQYF.

This chain uses TRBV6-5 with TRBJ2-1, with D possibly matching TRBD2 (5 bases). The germline V and J ends were trimmed by 5 bases and 0 bases, with 11 bases remaining between them. Germline V gives CDR1 MNHEY, CDR2 SVGAGI. This CDR3 is 15 amino acids long. For the CDR3, the DNA is TGTGCCAGCAGTCCTCGACTACCCTCCTACAATGAGCAGTTCTTC. Amino acid sequence: CASSPRLPSYNEQFF.

The chain couples TRBV7-9 to TRBJ2-3; 12 bases fit TRBD2. Germline CDR1 reads SEHNR; CDR2 reads FQNEAQ (reference sequence). The CDR3 is 19 amino acids. The V and J ends lost 1 base and 0 bases, in that order; junction bases with no gene match: 8. CDR3 loop: CASSLVRGTSGLSTDTQYF. CDR3 in DNA: TGTGCCAGCAGCTTAGTGCGGGGGACTAGCGGGTTGAGCACAGATACGCAGTATTTT. The whole variable domain, remainder taken from reference TRBV7-9 and TRBJ2-3, is DTGVSQNPRHKITKRGQNVTFRCDPISEHNRLYWYRQTLGQGPEFLTYFQNEAQLEKSRLLSDRFSAERPKGSFSTLEIQRTEQGDSAMYLCASSLVRGTSGLSTDTQYFGPGTRLTVL.

This sequence joins TRBV7-2 and TRBJ2-7; tentatively, D is TRBD1 (6 bases). V lost 3 bases and J lost 12, with 21 bases in between. Germline V gene lookup returns CDR1 SGHTA and CDR2 FQGNSA. CDR3 length: 14 amino acids. Written as DNA, the CDR3 is TGTGCCAGCAGCTTCCTTTCCAGGGGTTCCTATCCGTACTTC. Amino acids: CASSFLSRGSYPYF.

V usage is TRBV27 and J usage is TRBJ1-1, with D hard to call. The CDR3 is 14 amino acids. The V gene's germline CDR1 is MNHEY and CDR2 SMNVEV (reference sequence). V was trimmed by 7 bases and J by 4 bases, leaving 16 bases between them. Here the CDR3 reads CASIDRPGSTEAFF. CDR3 bases: TGTGCCAGCATCGATCGCCCGGGGAGCACTGAAGCTTTCTTT.

CDR3 residues: CASRRLAGNSYNEQFF. DNA of the CDR3: TGTGCCAGTAGGAGACTAGCGGGGAACTCCTACAATGAGCAGTTCTTC. V gene TRBV19 combines with J gene TRBJ2-1; 11 nucleotides line up with TRBD2. V shed 6 bases and J 0 bases; nucleotides not matched to a gene: 4. The CDR3 spans 16 residues. Germline CDR1 LNHDA, CDR2 SQIVND (reference sequence).

This chain uses TRBV15 with TRBJ1-2; tentatively, D is TRBD1 (5 bases). The germline V and J ends were trimmed by 3 bases and 3 bases, with 20 bases remaining between them. Germline V CDR1 and CDR2: LNHNV, YYDKDF (reference sequence). The CDR3 has 17 residues. CDR3 DNA sequence: TGTGCCACCAGCAGCTACCGCGGGGGACTGCAGGACTATGGCTACACCTTC. Protein: CATSSYRGGLQDYGYTF. The full variable domain, completed using reference TRBV15 and TRBJ1-2, is DAMVIQNPRYQVTQFGKPVTLSCSQTLNHNVMYWYQQKSSQAPKLLFHYYDKDFNNEADTPDNFQSRRPNTSFCFLDIRSPGLGDTAMYLCATSSYRGGLQDYGYTFGSGTRLTVV.

This clone was seen a single time. The chain carries TRBV5-6 and TRBJ1-6; no firm D call. This CDR3 is 16 amino acids long. Trimming left V 3 bases short and J 0 bases short, with 10 bases between. From germline, CDR1 is SGHDT and CDR2 YYEEEE. The DNA for the CDR3 is TGTGCCAGCAGCTACCTGGGGAGCTCCTATAATTCACCCCTCCACTTT. Translating it yields CASSYLGSSYNSPLHF.